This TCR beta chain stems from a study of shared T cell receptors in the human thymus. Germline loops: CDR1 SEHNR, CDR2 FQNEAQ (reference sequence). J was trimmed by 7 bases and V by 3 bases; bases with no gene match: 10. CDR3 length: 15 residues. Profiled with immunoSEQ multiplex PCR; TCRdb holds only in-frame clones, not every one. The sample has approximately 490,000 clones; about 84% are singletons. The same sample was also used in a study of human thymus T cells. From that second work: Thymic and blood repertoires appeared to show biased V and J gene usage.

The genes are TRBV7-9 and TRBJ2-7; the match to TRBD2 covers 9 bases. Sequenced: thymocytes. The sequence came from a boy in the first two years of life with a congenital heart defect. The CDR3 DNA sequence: TGTGCCAGCAGCTTTGGTCTAGCGGGAACGGGGGAGCAGTACTTC. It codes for CASSFGLAGTGEQYF. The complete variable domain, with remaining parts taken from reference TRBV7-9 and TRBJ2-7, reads DTGVSQNPRHKITKRGQNVTFRCDPISEHNRLYWYRQTLGQGPEFLTYFQNEAQLEKSRLLSDRFSAERPKGSFSTLEIQRTEQGDSAMYLCASSFGLAGTGEQYFGPGTRLTVT.